This T cell receptor beta chain emerged from a study of blood T cell repertoires in COVID-19 (dated by TCRdb to about 2020). Background for the entire study: The collaborator samples originated in the United States, Italy and Spain and spanned the acute and convalescent phases of COVID-19. The material from the prospective study consisted of cDNA or gDNA derived from T cells, B-cell-depleted T cells, or PBMCs. Subjects who had been exposed to COVID-19, were actively infected with it, or had recovered from it provided the deeply sampled blood TCRbeta repertoires that made up the dataset. A freely available public database, intended as a resource for researchers studying the immune response to SARS-CoV-2, is where the repertoires were released. The samples were drawn from the first 160 participants of the ongoing ImmuneRACE study and from 1,254 subjects provided by 6 global collaborators. Nearly every sample came with metadata listing a de-identified subject ID, COVID-19 status, age in years and sex. Where available, HLA class I and class II types were obtained from metadata supplied by the sample provider rather than from assay-based typing. What the work shows at the level of the full study, not this receptor alone: How much clinical and demographic metadata was included differed by source and by participant, and the metadata was provided uncurated.

Reading from cysteine to phenylalanine, the CDR3 counts 15 amino acids. The only DNA kept is the CDR3, 45 bases in frame from the first base. Between the V and J ends, shortened by 2 bases and 2 bases respectively, the junction contains 11 bases. As encoded in the germline V gene, CDR1 is SGHVS while CDR2 is FNYEAQ. TCRbeta CDR3 regions were amplified from genomic DNA using the immunoSEQ Assay, a bias-controlled multiplex PCR. The paper's processing steps were these. Nucleated cell counts per sample were estimated from amplification of reference gene primers within the assay. To quantify the absolute abundance of each unique TCRbeta CDR3 rearrangement, sequence reads were collapsed and filtered. Productive Simpson clonality was computed per sample as the square root of Simpson's diversity index over productive rearrangements. TCRdb provides this immuneACCESS table in a form limited to in-frame rearrangements. Some clones are lacking; in checked studies, under half of them reflect an unresolved V gene, and why the rest are absent is not known. V and J calls and clone size are those listed in that table; D and trimming were worked out from the DNA. Across this sample there are 200,000 to 250,000 clones, with around 90% seen only once. Of the sample, approximately 1.5% is held by the ten largest clones.

On this clone itself: What this receptor recognizes is not known. Qualities for individual bases were not recorded, and no much larger clone is one base off.

Collaborating institutions collected whole blood in K2EDTA tubes following their own protocols. For TCRbeta analysis, collaborators shipped samples as frozen whole blood, isolated PBMCs, or DNA extracted from either of those sample types. The sequenced sample consisted of peripheral blood. Rearrangement joined TRBV7-6 to TRBJ2-3; the D gene is perhaps TRBD2, from 5 matching bases. This receptor was identified in a man between 18 and 29 years old with active or convalescent COVID-19. The sequenced DNA: TGTGCCAGCAGCTTATCCGGGGTGATCACAGATACGCAGTATTTT. It encodes CASSLSGVITDTQYF.